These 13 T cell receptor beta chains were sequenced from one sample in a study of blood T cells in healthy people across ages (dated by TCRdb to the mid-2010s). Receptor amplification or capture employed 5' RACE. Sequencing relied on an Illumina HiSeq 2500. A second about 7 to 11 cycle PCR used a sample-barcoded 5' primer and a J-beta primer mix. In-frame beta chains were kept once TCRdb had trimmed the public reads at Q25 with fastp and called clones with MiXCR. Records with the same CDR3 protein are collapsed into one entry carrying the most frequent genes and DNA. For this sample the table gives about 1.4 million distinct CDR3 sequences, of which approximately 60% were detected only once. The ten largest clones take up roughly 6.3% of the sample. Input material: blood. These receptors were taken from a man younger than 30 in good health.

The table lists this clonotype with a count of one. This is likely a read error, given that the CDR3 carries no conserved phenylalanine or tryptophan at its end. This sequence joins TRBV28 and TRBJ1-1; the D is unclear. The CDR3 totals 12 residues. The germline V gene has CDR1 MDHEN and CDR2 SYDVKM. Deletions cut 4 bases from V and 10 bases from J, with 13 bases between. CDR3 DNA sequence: TGTGCCAGCAGTTCCCTCCCCCCCGGAGCTTTCTAT. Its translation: CASSSLPPGAFY.

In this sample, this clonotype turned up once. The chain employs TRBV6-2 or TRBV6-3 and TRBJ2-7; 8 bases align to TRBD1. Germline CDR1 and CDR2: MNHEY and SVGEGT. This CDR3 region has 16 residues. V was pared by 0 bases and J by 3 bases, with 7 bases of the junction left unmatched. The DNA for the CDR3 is TGTGCCAGCAGTTACTCGACGAGACAGGGGAACTACGAGCAGTACTTC. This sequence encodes CASSYSTRQGNYEQYF.

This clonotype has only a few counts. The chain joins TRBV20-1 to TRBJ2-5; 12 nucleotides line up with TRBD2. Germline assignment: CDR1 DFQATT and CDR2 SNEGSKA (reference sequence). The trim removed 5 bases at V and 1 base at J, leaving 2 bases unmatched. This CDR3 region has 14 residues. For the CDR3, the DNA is TGCAGTGCTCGGACTAGCGGGGTCCAAGAGACCCAGTACTTC. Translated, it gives CSARTSGVQETQYF.

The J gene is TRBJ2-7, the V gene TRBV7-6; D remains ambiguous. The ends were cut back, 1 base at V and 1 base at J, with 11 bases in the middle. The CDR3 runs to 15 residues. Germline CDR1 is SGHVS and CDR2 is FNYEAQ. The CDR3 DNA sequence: TGTGCCAGCAGCTTAGAAGCTGACCATTCCTACGAGCAGTACTTC. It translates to CASSLEADHSYEQYF.

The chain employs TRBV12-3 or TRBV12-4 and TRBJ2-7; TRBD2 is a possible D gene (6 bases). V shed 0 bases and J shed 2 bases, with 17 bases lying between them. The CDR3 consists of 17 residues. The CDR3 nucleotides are TGTGCCAGCAGTTTAGCGCGCGGGGACGGACCCCCCTACGAGCAGTACTTC. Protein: CASSLARGDGPPYEQYF.

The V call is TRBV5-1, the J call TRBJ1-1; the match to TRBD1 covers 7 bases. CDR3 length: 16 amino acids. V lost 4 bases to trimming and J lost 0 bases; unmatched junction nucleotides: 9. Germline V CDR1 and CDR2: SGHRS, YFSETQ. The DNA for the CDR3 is TGCGCCAGCAGCCCCGGGACAGCAGGAGTGAACACTGAAGCTTTCTTT. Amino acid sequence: CASSPGTAGVNTEAFF.

The CDR3 DNA reads as TGTGCCAGCAGCCCAACCAGGGCCCAACGGGAGGCTTTCTTT. It translates to CASSPTRAQREAFF. The chain has TRBV4-2 and TRBJ1-1, with D possibly TRBD1 on 5 matching bases. The CDR3 totals 14 residues. Trimming pared 4 bases from V and 11 bases from J, leaving 20 bases between. Per germline, CDR1 LGHNA and CDR2 YNFKEQ.

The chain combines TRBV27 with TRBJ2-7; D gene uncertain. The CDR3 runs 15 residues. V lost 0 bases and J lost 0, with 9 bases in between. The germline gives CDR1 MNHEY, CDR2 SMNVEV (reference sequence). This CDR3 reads CASSLSDGFSYEQYF. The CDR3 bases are TGTGCCAGCAGTTTATCCGACGGATTCTCCTACGAGCAGTACTTC.

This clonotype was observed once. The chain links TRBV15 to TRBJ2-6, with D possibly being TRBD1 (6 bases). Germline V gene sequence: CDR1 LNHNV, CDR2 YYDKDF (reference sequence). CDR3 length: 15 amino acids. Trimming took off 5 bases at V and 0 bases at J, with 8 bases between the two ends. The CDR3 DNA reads TGTGCCACCAGCCCGACAGGCTCTGGGGCCAACGTCCTGACTTTC. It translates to CATSPTGSGANVLTF.

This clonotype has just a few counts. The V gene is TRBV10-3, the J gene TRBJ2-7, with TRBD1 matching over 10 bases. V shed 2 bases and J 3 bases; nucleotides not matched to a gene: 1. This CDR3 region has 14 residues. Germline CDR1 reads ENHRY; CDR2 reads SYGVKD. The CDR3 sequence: CAISEDRGLYEQYF. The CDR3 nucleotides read TGTGCCATCAGTGAGGACAGGGGGCTCTACGAGCAGTACTTC.

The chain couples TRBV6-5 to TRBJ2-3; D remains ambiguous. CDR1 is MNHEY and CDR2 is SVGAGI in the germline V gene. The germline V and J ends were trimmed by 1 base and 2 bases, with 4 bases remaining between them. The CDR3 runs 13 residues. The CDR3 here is CASSYFLTDTQYF. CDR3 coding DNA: TGTGCCAGCAGTTACTTCCTCACAGATACGCAGTATTTT.

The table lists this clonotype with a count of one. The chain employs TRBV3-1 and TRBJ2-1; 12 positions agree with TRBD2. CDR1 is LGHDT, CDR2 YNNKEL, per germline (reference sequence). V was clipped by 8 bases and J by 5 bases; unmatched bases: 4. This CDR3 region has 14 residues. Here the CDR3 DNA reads TGTGCCAGCGGACTAGCGGGATTCCACAATGAGCAGTTCTTC. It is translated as CASGLAGFHNEQFF.

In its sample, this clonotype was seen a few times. CDR3 loop: CASSPKAYEQYF. In nucleotides, the CDR3 is TGTGCCAGCAGCCCAAAGGCTTACGAGCAGTACTTC. The chain employs TRBV3-1 and TRBJ2-7; D uncertain. Trimming cost V 4 bases and J 4 bases, with 8 bases left between them. From germline, CDR1 is LGHDT and CDR2 YNNKEL (reference sequence). The CDR3 is 12 amino acids.